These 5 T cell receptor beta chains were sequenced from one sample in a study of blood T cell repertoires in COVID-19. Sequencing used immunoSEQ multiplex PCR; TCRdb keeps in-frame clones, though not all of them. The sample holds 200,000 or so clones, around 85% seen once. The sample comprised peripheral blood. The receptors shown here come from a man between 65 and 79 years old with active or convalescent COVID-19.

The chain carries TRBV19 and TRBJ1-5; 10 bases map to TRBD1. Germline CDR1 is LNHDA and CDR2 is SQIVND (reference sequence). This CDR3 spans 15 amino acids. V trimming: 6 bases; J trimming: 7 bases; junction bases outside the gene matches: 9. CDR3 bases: TGTGCCAGTAGCAAGGACAGGGGGTTTACGCAGCCCCAGCATTTT. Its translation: CASSKDRGFTQPQHF.

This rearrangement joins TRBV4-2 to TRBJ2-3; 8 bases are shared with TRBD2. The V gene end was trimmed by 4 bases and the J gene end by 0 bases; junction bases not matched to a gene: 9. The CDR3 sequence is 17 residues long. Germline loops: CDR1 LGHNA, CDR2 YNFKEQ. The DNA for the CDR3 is TGTGCCAGCAGCCCGCTGGGGGCTAGCGGGAGCACAGATACGCAGTATTTT. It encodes CASSPLGASGSTDTQYF.

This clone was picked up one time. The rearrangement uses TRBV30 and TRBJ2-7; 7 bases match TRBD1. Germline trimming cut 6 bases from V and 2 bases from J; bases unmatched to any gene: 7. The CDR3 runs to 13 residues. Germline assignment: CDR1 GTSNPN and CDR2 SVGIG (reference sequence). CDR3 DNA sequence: TGTGCCTGTCTCCGGGACAGTCCCTACGAGCAGTACTTC. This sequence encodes CACLRDSPYEQYF.

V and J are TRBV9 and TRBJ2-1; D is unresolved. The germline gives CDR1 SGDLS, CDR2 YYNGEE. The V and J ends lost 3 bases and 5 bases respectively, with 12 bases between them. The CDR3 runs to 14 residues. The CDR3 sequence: CASSATILHNEQFF. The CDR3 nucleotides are TGTGCCAGCAGCGCAACTATTCTCCACAATGAGCAGTTCTTC.

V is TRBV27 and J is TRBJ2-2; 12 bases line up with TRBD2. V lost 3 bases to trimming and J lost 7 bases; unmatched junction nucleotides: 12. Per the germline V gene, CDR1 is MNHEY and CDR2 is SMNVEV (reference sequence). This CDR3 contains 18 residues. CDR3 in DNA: TGTGCCAGCAGTTTTGGGGTATGGACTAGCGGGGTTGGCGGGGAGCTGTTTTTT. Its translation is CASSFGVWTSGVGGELFF.